This T cell receptor (beta chain) is from a study of T cells in Graves' hyperthyroidism and ophthalmopathy (dated by TCRdb to the late 2010s). About the investigation overall: Peripheral blood samples were taken at the time of initial diagnosis, prior to any treatment. TCR V-J signatures able to tell the groups apart were searched for in a discovery cohort of about a hundred patients, of whom around 43 had Graves' ophthalmopathy and 55 to 60 had stable Graves' hyperthyroidism. Prospective prediction of ophthalmopathy was tested in an independent validation cohort consisting of fewer than 20 hyperthyroidism patients and 15 or so patients who later progressed to ophthalmopathy. The 75 to 100 discovery patients were randomly split 7:3 into training and test sets. In addition, the study compared T-cell repertoires in thyroid tissue and in blood from six Graves' hyperthyroidism patients. After blood sampling, hyperthyroidism patients were treated with methimazole at a starting dose of 30 mg daily, and ophthalmopathy patients were treated with high-dose intravenous methylprednisolone. TCR Vbeta CDR3 sequencing of 140 or so peripheral blood samples (under 45 ophthalmopathy, 75 hyperthyroidism and approximately 17 progressor patients) is reported in the paper. What the research found in general, with its limitations: During validation, the model predicted progression to ophthalmopathy a median of roughly 7.1 months ahead of onset, with around 71% sensitivity and under 85% specificity. No statistical method was used to fix the sample size in advance, and group allocation was not hidden from the investigators. Most expanded thyroid clonotypes (frequency above 0.001) were also found in blood, which suggests that blood repertoires may mirror thyroid immune responses. Ophthalmopathy was separated from stable hyperthyroidism by a 13 V-J signature model, with around 90% sensitivity and approximately 84% specificity obtained in cross-validation and 80%/75% obtained in testing.

The TCR beta CDR3 regions were amplified from RNA transcripts. A first-round RT-PCR of the TCR CDR3 used the HTBI primer set with the Qiagen OneStep RT-PCR kit. Libraries were constructed in a second round of multiplex PCR, after which size selection and purification were performed. Libraries were sequenced paired-end with 100 bp reads on an Illumina HiSeq2000. The authors' pipeline ran thus. SOAPnuke was used to process the raw data, throwing out any read that contained adapters or uncalled bases, had a mean Phred below 15, or lacked an exact constant-primer or identifier match. High-quality paired reads were merged using COPE v1.2.5, and each unique nucleotide sequence was defined as a clonotype. MiTCR v1.1 was used to align the clonotypes against IMGT TRBV, TRBD and TRBJ reference segments. The analysis was restricted to V-J combinations with a frequency above 0.0001, which together covered just over 99% of the repertoires. The TCS score was defined as the ratio of F50 (clonal expansion) to E x V (chaos), calculated using BLOSUM62-based TCRdist between CDR3 peptides within each V-J. Welch's t-statistics and random forest reduced roughly 540 V-J features to roughly 13, which were used in a naive Bayes classifier (R e1071). TCRdb handled the public reads itself, with Q25 trimming in fastp and clone calling in MiXCR, and kept productive beta chains. Under each unique CDR3 protein, matching rows form one entry showing the most common genes and DNA. The V and J calls, along with clone size, are taken from TCRdb and not from the paper's own processing. The sample table lists approximately 690,000 distinct CDR3 sequences, roughly 20% of them with a count of one. 34% of the sample goes to the ten largest clones.

Regarding this clonotype: Which antigen it targets is not known. It has no much larger one-base neighbor in the sample; base qualities were not kept.

V loses 11 bases of germline sequence and J loses 8 bases, and the interval between the two ends is 13 bases. The CDR3, from cysteine to phenylalanine, totals 11 residues. The kept DNA is CDR3 alone, 33 bases in frame from the first base. Moderately to severely active disease, a Clinical Activity Score of at least 3, a NOSPECS grade of at least 4, and a duration under 3 months were present in ophthalmopathy patients. Patients with uncontrolled infections, other autoimmune diseases, pregnancy or lactation were excluded. Diagnoses were established on the basis of clinical symptoms, serum thyroxine and TRAb, thyroid ultrasound, and orbital computed tomography. Ficoll-Paque density gradient centrifugation was used to isolate PBMCs from about 9 ml of fresh peripheral blood. Total RNA was extracted with Trizol reagent, and quality was checked on an Agilent 2100 Bioanalyzer.

The clonotype comes from a man between 25 and 39 years old with Graves' ophthalmopathy. The source material was blood. The chain couples TRBV12-3 or TRBV12-4 to TRBJ2-1, with the D call perhaps TRBD1 or TRBD2, each one matching 6 bases. In nucleotide form, the sequence is TGTGCCGGGGGTAGGGGGGATGAGCAGTTCTTC. Its translation reads: CAGGRGDEQFF.